This T cell receptor (beta chain) was recorded in a study of blood T cell repertoires in COVID-19. As for the study in general: Samples representing acute and convalescent COVID-19 were sourced from the United States, Italy and Spain.

With 7 bases clipped from V and 0 bases from J, the junction kept 12 bases outside the gene matches. Germline-derived CDR1 and CDR2 are SNHLY and FYNNEI. The CDR3 is 18 residues long. Using immunoSEQ multiplex PCR, the repertoire was profiled, and TCRdb retains in-frame clones only, with some absent. The sample gives 300,000 to 400,000 clones, approximately 88% of which show up once; 1.6% is in the top ten. The clonotype originates from a woman in her twenties or thirties with COVID-19, enrolled during active disease. Specimen: peripheral blood. The chain couples TRBV2 to TRBJ1-2; 12 bases fit TRBD1. CDR3 protein: CASKNLGTGGLANYGYTF. CDR3 coding DNA: TGTGCCAGCAAAAACCTCGGGACAGGGGGCCTAGCTAACTATGGCTACACCTTC.